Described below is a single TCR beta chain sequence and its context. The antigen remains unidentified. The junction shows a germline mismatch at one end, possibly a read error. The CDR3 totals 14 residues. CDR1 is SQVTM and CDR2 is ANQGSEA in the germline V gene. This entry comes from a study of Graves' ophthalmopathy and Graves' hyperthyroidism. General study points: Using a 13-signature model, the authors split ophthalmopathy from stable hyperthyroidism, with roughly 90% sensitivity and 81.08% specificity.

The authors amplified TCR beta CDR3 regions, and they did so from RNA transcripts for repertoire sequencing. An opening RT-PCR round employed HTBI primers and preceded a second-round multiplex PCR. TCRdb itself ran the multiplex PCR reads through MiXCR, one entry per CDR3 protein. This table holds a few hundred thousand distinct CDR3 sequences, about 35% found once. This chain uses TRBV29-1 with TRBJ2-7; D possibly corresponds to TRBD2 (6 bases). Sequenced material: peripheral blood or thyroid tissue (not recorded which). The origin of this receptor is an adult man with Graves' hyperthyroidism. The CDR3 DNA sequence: TGCAACGTTGAAGATAGCGGCAGGTCGGACGAGCAGTACTTC. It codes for CNVEDSGRSDEQYF.